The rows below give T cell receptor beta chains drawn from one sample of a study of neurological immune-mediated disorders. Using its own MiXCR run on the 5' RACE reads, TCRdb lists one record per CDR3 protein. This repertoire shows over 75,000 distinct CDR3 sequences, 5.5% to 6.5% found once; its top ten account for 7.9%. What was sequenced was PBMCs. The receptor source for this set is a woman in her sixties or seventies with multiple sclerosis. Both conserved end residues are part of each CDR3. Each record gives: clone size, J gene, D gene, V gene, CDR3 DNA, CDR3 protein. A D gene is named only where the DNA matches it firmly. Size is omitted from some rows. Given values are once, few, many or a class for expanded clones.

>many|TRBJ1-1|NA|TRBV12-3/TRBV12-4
TGTGCCAGCAGTTTTTTTGGGGAAGCTTTCTTT
CASSFFGEAFF
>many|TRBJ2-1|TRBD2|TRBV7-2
TGTGCCAGCAGCTTAGGGACTAGCGGGGGTCAGAATGAGCAGTTCTTC
CASSLGTSGGQNEQFF
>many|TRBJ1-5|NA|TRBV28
TGTGCCAGCACCGATAGGGCAGGGACGGTCAATCAGCCCCAGCATTTT
CASTDRAGTVNQPQHF
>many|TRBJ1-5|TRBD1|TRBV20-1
TGCAGTACTAAACACCCACCGGGACAGAATCAGCCCCAGCATTTT
CSTKHPPGQNQPQHF
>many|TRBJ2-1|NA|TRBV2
TGTGCCAGCACCTTCCCCCCACGAGGCAATGAGCAGTTCTTC
CASTFPPRGNEQFF
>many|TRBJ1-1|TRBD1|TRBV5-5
TGTGCCAGCAGCTTTTTTGAGACAGGGGGGACTGAAGCTTTCTTT
CASSFFETGGTEAFF
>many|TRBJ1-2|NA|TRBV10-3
TGTGCCATCAGTGCCCCGGGGTCCTATGGCTACACCTTC
CAISAPGSYGYTF
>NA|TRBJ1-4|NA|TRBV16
TGTGCCAGCAGCCAATGGGGCCAGATTGCAACTAATGAAAAACTGTTTTTT
CASSQWGQIATNEKLFF
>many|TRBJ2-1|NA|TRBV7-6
TGTGCCAGCAGCTCCATGGCAGGGTACAATGAGCAGTTCTTC
CASSSMAGYNEQFF
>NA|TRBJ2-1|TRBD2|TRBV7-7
TGTGCTAGCGGGCAAGCGGCGATTTCTGAGCAGTTCTTC
CASGQAAISEQFF
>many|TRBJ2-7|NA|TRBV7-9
TGTGCCAGCAGCTTAGAGGGGGGCGGAGGGTCAACCTACGAGCAGTACTTC
CASSLEGGGGSTYEQYF
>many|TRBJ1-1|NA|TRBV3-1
TGTGCCAGCAGCCAAGGTCGGACGGATCTGGGCACTGAAGCTTTCTTT
CASSQGRTDLGTEAFF
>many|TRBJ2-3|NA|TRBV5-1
TGCGCCAGCAGCTTGCTAGGGGGACCAGATACGCAGTATTTT
CASSLLGGPDTQYF
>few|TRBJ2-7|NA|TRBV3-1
TGTGCCAGCAGCCTAGGAAGGGGTTACGAGCAGTACTTC
CASSLGRGYEQYF
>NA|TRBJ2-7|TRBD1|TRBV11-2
TGTGCCAGCAGCTTAAATCAGCAGGGGGACGAGCAGTACTTC
CASSLNQQGDEQYF
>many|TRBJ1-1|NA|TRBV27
TGTGCCAGCAGTTTCCTCCAGGGCACCACTGAAGCTTTCTTT
CASSFLQGTTEAFF
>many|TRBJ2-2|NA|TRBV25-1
TGTGCCAGCACCAGGATTAGGGGTTTTTTCGGCGGGGAGCTGTTTTTT
CASTRIRGFFGGELFF
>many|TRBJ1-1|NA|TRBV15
TGTGCCACCAGCCCGGGAGGCACAAACACTGAAGCTTTCTTT
CATSPGGTNTEAFF
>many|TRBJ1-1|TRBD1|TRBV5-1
TGCGCCAGCAGCATTGGGGACAGGCTGGGGGTGGGTGAAGCTTTCTTT
CASSIGDRLGVGEAFF
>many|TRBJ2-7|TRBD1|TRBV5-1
TGCGCCAGCAGACAACGGACAGGGGTGGAGGAGCAGTACTTC
CASRQRTGVEEQYF
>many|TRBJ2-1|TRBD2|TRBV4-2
TGTGCCAGCAGCGGCGGGGGGGTCTACAATGAGCAGTTCTTC
CASSGGGVYNEQFF
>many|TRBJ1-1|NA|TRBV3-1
TGTGCCAGCAGCCAGGGGGAGAGCTCGGCTTTCTTT
CASSQGESSAFF
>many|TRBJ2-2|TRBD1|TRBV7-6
TGTGCCAGCAGCTTAGCGGGACAGGGGACCGGGGAGCTGTTTTTT
CASSLAGQGTGELFF
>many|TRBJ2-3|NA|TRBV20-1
TGCAGTGCGACTTGGGATCTCACAGATACGCAGTATTTT
CSATWDLTDTQYF
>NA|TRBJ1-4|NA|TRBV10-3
TGTGCCATCAGTCAGATAGGTTCTTCGGATGAAAAACTGTTTTTT
CAISQIGSSDEKLFF
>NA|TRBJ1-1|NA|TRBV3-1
TGTGCCAGCAGCCATCCGGGGCTTCCGAACACTGAAGCTTTCTTT
CASSHPGLPNTEAFF
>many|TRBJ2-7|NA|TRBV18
TGTGCCAGCTCACCTAGACAGACGTCTGGATACGAGCAGTACTTC
CASSPRQTSGYEQYF
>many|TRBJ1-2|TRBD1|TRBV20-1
TGCAGTGCTAGAACAGGGGAGGCTAACTATGGCTACACCTTC
CSARTGEANYGYTF
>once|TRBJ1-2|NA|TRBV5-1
TGCGCCAGTAGCCTGGTTCAGGTAGACTATGTCTACACCTTC
CASSLVQVDYVYTF
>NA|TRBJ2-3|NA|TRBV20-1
TGCAGTGCTAGTGGGTACAAGGGATTGGATACGCAGTATTTT
CSASGYKGLDTQYF
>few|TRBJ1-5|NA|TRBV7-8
TGTGCCAGCAGCGCGAGAGGTTATAGCAATCAGCCCCAGCATTTT
CASSARGYSNQPQHF
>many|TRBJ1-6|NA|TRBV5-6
TGTGCCAGCAGCTTGGAGGCTTCTAATTCACCCCTCCACTTT
CASSLEASNSPLHF
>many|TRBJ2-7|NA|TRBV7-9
TGTGCCAGCAGCTCTACAGGGACCGAGCAGTACTTC
CASSSTGTEQYF
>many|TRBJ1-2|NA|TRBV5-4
TGTGCCAGCAGCCTGCGGGGGGCCCCATATGGCTACACCTTC
CASSLRGAPYGYTF
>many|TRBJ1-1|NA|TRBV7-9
TGTGCCAGCAGCTTCTCAATGAACACTGAAGCTTTCTTT
CASSFSMNTEAFF
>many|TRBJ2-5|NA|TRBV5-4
TGTGCCAGCAGCCGGGACTTCCAAGAGACCCAGTACTTC
CASSRDFQETQYF
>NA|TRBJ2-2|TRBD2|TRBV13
TGTGCCAGCAGCCCGGGACTAGCGGGGGGGATCAGAAGGACCGGGGAGCTGTTTTTT
CASSPGLAGGIRRTGELFF
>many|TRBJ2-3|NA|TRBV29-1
TGCAGCGTTGGGACGGCAGATACGCAGTATTTT
CSVGTADTQYF
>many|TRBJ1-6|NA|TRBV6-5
TGTGCCAGCAGCCTAGGGGAGGTTTCACCCCTCCACTTT
CASSLGEVSPLHF
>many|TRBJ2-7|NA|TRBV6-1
TGTGCCAGCGGAGCCCAACTAGTGGGCTACGAGCAGTACTTC
CASGAQLVGYEQYF
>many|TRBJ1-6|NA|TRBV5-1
TGCGCCAGCAGCTCGCGACAGGCCGGCCCCTCACCCCTCCACTTT
CASSSRQAGPSPLHF
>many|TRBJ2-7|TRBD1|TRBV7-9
TGTGCCAGCAGCTTTGGGACAGGGGAGTACGAGCAGTACTTC
CASSFGTGEYEQYF
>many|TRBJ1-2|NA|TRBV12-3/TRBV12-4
TGTGCCAGCAGTTTAGCGTTGGGCAGCTACTATGGCTACACCTTC
CASSLALGSYYGYTF
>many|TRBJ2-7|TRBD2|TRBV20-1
TGCAGTGCTAGGCGGGGGGTCGAGCAGTACTTC
CSARRGVEQYF
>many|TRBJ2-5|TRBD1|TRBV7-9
TGTGCCAGCAGCTTAGCTTCGTCAGGGGGCGCGGGGTTAAAGACCCAGTACTTC
CASSLASSGGAGLKTQYF
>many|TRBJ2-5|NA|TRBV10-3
TGTGCCATCAGTGAAACAGAAAGGGAGACCCAGTACTTC
CAISETERETQYF
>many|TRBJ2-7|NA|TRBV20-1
TGCAGTGCTAGTTACACCACCTACGAGCAGTACTTC
CSASYTTYEQYF
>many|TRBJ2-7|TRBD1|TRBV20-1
TGCAGTGCTAGCTTGGACAGGGGAGGCGAGCAGTACTTC
CSASLDRGGEQYF
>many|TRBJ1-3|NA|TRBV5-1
TGCGCCAGCAGCTTGGGGAGCTCTGGAAACACCATATATTTT
CASSLGSSGNTIYF